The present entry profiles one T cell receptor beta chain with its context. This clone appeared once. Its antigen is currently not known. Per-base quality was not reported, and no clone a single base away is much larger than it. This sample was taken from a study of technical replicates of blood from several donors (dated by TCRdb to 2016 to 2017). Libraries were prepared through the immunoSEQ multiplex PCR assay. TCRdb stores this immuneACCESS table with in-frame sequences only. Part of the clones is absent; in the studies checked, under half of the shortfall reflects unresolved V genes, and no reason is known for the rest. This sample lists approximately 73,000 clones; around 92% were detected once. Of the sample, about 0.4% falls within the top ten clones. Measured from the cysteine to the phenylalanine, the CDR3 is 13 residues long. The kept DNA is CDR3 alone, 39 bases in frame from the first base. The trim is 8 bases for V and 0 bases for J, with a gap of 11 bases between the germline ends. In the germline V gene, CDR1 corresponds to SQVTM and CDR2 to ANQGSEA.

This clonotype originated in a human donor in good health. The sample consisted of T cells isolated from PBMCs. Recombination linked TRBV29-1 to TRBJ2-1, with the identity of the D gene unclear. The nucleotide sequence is TGCAGCACCTCGGTTAGCTCCTACAATGAGCAGTTCTTC. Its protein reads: CSTSVSSYNEQFF.